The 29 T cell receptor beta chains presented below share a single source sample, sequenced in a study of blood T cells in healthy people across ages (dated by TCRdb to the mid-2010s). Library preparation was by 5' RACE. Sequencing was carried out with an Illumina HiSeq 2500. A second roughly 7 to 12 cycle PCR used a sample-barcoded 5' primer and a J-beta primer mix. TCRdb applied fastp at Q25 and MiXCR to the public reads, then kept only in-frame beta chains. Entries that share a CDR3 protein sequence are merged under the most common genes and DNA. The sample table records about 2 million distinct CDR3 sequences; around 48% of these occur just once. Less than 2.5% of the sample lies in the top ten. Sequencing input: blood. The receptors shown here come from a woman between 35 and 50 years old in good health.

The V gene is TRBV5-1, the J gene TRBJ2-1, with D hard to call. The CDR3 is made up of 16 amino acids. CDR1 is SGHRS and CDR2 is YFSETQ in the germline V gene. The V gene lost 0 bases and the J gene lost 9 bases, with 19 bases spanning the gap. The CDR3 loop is CASSLAVREPVSEQFF. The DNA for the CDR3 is TGCGCCAGCAGCTTGGCCGTTCGAGAGCCCGTCAGTGAGCAGTTCTTC.

The CDR3 region has the DNA TGCAGTGCTACCGGAGAGGGACCAAATAGGGGGGAGACCCAGTACTTC. This sequence encodes CSATGEGPNRGETQYF. V and J are TRBV20-1 and TRBJ2-7; weak D call: TRBD1 (6 bases). The better agreement between TRBJ2-5 and the DNA end casts doubt on the J call. The length of the CDR3 is 16 residues. Germline CDR1 is DFQATT and CDR2 is SNEGSKA (reference sequence).

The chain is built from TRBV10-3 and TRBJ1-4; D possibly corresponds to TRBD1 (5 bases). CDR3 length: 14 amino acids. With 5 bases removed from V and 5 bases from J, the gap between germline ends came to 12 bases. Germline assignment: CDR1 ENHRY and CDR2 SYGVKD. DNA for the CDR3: TGTGCCATCAGTATCGACAGAGAAAATGAAAAACTGTTTTTT. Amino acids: CAISIDRENEKLFF.

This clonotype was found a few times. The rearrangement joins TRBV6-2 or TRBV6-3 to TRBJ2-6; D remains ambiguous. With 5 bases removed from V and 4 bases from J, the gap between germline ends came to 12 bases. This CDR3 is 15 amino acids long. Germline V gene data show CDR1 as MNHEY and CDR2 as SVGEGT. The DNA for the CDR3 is TGTGCCAGCAGTGACCCCCAAGCCGGGGCCAACGTCCTGACTTTC. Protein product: CASSDPQAGANVLTF.

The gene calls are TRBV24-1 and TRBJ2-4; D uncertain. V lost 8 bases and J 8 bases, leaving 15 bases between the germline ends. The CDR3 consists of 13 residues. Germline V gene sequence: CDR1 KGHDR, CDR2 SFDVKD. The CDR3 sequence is CATNYVGPDIQYF. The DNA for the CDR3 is TGTGCCACCAACTACGTGGGTCCGGACATTCAGTACTTC.

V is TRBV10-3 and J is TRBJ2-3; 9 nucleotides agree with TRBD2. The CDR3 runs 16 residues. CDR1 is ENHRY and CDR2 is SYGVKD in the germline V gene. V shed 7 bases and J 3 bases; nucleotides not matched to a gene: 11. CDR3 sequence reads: CAINNGLARMTDTQYF. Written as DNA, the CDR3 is TGTGCCATCAACAACGGACTAGCGAGGATGACAGATACGCAGTATTTT.

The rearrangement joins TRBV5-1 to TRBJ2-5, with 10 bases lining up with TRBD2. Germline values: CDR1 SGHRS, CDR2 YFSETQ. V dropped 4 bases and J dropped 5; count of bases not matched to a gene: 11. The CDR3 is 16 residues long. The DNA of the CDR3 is TGCGCCAGCAGCCTGAAGACACTAGCGGGGCAGGAGACCCAGTACTTC. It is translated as CASSLKTLAGQETQYF.

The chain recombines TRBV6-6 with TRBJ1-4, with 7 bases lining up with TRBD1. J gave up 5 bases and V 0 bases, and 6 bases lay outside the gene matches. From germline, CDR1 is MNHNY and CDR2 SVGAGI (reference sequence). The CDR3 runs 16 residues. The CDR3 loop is CASSYSLGQSNEKLFF. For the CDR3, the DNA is TGTGCCAGCAGTTACTCGTTGGGACAGTCAAATGAAAAACTGTTTTTT.

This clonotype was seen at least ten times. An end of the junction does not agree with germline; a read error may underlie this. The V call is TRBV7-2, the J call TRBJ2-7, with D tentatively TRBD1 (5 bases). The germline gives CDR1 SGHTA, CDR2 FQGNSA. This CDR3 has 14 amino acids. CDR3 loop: CASSLGASSYEQYF. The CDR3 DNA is TGTGCCAGCAGTTTAGGGGCGAGCTCCTACGAGCAGTACTTC.

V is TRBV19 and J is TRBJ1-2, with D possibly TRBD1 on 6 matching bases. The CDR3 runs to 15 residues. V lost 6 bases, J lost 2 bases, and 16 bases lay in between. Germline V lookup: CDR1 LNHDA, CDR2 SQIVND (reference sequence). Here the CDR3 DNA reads TGTGCCAGTAGATCAGACAGGTGGACGAACTATGGCTACACCTTC. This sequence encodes CASRSDRWTNYGYTF.

The CDR3 DNA reads as TGTGCCTACCACGAACGACAGGGTGGCGAAAAACTGTTTTTT. This gives the protein CAYHERQGGEKLFF. The rearrangement links TRBV7-9 to TRBJ1-4; 7 bases agree with TRBD1. V dropped 11 bases and J dropped 8; count of bases not matched to a gene: 14. The CDR3 has 14 amino acids. Germline CDR1 and CDR2: SEHNR and FQNEAQ (reference sequence).

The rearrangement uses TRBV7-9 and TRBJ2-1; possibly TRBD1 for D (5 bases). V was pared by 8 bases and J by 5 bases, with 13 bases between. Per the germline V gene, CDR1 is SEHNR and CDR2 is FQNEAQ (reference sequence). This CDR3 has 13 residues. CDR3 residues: CASAPKTDNEQFF. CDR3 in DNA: TGTGCCAGCGCCCCCAAGACAGACAATGAGCAGTTCTTC.

CDR3 protein: CASSQEGAGDYYEQYF. The CDR3 DNA sequence: TGCGCCAGCAGCCAAGAAGGGGCGGGGGATTACTACGAGCAGTACTTC. This rearrangement joins TRBV4-3 to TRBJ2-7; the match to TRBD2 covers 7 bases. The CDR3 contains 16 residues. V trimming: 0 bases; J trimming: 3 bases; junction bases outside the gene matches: 8. Germline-derived CDR1 and CDR2 are LGHNA and YSLEER.

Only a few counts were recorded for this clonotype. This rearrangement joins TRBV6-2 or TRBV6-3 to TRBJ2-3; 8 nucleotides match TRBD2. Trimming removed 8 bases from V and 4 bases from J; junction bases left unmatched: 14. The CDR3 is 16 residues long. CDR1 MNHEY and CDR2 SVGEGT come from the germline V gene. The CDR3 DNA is TGTGCCAGCGGACGAGCTCTACTAGCGGTGGCAGATACGCAGTATTTT. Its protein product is CASGRALLAVADTQYF.

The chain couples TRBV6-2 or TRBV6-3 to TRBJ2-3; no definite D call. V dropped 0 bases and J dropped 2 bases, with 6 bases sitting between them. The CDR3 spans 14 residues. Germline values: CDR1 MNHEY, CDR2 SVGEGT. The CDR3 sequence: CASSYSATTDTQYF. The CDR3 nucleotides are TGTGCCAGCAGTTACTCAGCTACCACAGATACGCAGTATTTT.

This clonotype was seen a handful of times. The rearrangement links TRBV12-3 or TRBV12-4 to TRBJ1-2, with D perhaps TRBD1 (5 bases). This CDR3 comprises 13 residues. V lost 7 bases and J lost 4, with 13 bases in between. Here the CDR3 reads CASTNAGLYGYTF. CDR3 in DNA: TGTGCCAGCACCAATGCGGGACTCTATGGCTACACCTTC.

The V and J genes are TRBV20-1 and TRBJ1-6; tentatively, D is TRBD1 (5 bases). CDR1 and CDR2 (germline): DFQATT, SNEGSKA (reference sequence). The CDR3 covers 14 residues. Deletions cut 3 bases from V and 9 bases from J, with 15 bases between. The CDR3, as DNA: TGCAGTGCTAGGGGGGATGTCCCAGGTTCACCCCTCCACTTT. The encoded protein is CSARGDVPGSPLHF.

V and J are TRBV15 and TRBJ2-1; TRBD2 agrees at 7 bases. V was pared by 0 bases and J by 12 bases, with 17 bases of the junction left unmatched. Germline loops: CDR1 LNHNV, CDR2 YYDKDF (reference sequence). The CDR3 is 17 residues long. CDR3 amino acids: CATSRDRGGTNRGRQFF. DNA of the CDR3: TGTGCCACCAGCAGAGACCGGGGAGGGACTAATAGGGGCCGGCAGTTCTTC.

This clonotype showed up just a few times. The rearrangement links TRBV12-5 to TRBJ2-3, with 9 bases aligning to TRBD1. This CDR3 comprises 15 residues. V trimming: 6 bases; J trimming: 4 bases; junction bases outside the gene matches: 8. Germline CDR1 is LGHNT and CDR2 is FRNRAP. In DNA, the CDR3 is TGTGCTAGTGGCAGGGGACAGGGTGAGGCAGATACGCAGTATTTT. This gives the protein CASGRGQGEADTQYF. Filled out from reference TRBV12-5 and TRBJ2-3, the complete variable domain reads DARVTQTPRHKVTEMGQEVTMRCQPILGHNTVFWYRQTMMQGLELLAYFRNRAPLDDSGMPKDRFSAEMPDATLATLKIQPSEPRDSAVYFCASGRGQGEADTQYFGPGTRLTVL.

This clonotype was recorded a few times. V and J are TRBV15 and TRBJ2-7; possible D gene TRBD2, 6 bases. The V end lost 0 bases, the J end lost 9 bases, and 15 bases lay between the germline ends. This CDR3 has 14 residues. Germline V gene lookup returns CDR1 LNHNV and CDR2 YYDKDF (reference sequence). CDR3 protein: CATSRDHRGTSQYF. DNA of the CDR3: TGTGCCACCAGCAGAGACCACCGGGGGACTTCGCAGTACTTC.

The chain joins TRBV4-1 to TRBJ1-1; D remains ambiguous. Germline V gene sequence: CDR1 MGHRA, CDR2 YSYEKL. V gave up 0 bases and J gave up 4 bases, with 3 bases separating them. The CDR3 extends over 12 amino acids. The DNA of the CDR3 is TGCGCCAGCAGCCAAGAGCCCACTGAAGCTTTCTTT. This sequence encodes CASSQEPTEAFF.

CDR3 protein: CASSQDRTVSGYTF. DNA of the CDR3: TGCGCCAGCAGCCAAGATAGGACAGTCTCTGGCTACACCTTC. The chain recombines TRBV4-3 with TRBJ1-2; D possibly corresponds to TRBD1 (6 bases). The V gene's germline CDR1 is LGHNA and CDR2 YSLEER. The CDR3 loop spans 14 amino acids. The V end lost 0 bases, the J end lost 7 bases, and 12 bases lay between the germline ends.

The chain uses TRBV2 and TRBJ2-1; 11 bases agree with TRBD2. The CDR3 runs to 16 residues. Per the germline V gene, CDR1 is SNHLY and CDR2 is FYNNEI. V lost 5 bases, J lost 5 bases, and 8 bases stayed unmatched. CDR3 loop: CASSSSTSGDDNEQFF. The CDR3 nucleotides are TGTGCCAGCAGTTCCTCGACTAGCGGGGACGACAATGAGCAGTTCTTC.

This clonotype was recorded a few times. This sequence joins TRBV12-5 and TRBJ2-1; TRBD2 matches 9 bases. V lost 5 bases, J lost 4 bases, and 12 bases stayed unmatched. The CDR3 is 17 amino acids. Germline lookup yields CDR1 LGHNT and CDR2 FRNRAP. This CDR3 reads CASGLDKRGAIYNEQFF. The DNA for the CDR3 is TGTGCTAGTGGTCTGGATAAGCGGGGGGCCATTTACAATGAGCAGTTCTTC. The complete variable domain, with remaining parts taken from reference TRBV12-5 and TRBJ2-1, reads DARVTQTPRHKVTEMGQEVTMRCQPILGHNTVFWYRQTMMQGLELLAYFRNRAPLDDSGMPKDRFSAEMPDATLATLKIQPSEPRDSAVYFCASGLDKRGAIYNEQFFGPGTRLTVL.

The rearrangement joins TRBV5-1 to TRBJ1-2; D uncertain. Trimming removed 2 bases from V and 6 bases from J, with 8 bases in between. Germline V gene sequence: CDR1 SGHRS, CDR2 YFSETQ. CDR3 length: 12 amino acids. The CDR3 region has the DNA TGCGCCAGCAGCTTATCACTGGATGGCTACACCTTC. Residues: CASSLSLDGYTF.

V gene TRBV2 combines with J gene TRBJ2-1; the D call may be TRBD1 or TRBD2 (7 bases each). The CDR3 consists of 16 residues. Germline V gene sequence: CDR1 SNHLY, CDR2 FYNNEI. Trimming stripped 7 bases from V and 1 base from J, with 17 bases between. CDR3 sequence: CASIKGGGRSYNEQFF. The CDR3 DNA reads TGTGCCAGCATAAAGGGAGGGGGCAGGTCCTACAATGAGCAGTTCTTC.

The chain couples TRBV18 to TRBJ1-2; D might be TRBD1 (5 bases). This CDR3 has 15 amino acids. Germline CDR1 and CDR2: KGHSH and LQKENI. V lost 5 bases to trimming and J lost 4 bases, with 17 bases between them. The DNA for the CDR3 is TGTGCCAGCTCATCCCTCAAGACAGACTTCTATGGCTACACCTTC. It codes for CASSSLKTDFYGYTF.

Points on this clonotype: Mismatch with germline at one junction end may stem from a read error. CDR3 region: CASRLDLRAGELFF. As DNA, the CDR3 is TGCGCCAGCAGATTGGACCTACGGGCCGGGGAGCTGTTTTTT. This chain links TRBV5-1 with TRBJ2-2; unclear D gene. In germline, CDR1 is SGHRS, CDR2 YFSETQ. This CDR3 has 14 residues. The whole variable domain, remainder taken from reference TRBV5-1 and TRBJ2-2, is KAGVTQTPRYLIKTRGQQVTLSCSPISGHRSVSWYQQTPGQGLQFLFEYFSETQRNKGNFPGRFSGRQFSNSRSEMNVSTLELGDSALYLCASRLDLRAGELFFGEGSRLTVL.

The CDR3 sequence: CASQPEVAGAPYEQYF. In DNA form, the CDR3 reads TGTGCCAGCCAACCCGAGGTCGCAGGGGCCCCCTACGAGCAGTACTTC. This rearrangement joins TRBV27 to TRBJ2-4; a weak D match, TRBD1 (6 bases). The J call could be wrong; TRBJ2-7 is a better fit for the DNA end. This CDR3 region has 16 residues. Germline CDR1 reads MNHEY; CDR2 reads SMNVEV (reference sequence).